Included here is one T cell receptor (beta chain) sequence, with context. This clone was detected only a few times. Its antigen is unknown. No qualities accompany the bases; no much larger clone lies one base away. The donors were healthy, HIV-negative adults with no recently reported acute infections or vaccinations. Every donor was a Caucasian adult residing in Nashville, Tennessee, USA. CD4+ T cells were enriched by magnetic negative selection, after which naive cells were positively selected on CD45RA and the negative fraction was taken as the memory subset. After blood collection by leukapheresis, PBMCs were isolated using Ficoll-Histopaque density gradient centrifugation and then cryopreserved in the vapor phase of liquid nitrogen. Analytical flow cytometry was used to check the purity and quantity of every magnetically sorted T cell population. Genomic DNA was isolated from every sorted fraction and measured by UV absorbance on a Nanodrop 2000c.

The data derive from a study of shared clonotypes between healthy human individuals (dated by TCRdb to 2018 to 2021). Study-level background: A few men and a couple of women, aged 18 to 49 years, made up the cohort. Different laboratories and diverse techniques were used to prepare libraries and sequence TCR repertoires, to increase sequencing depth and limit assay-specific biases. To estimate repertoire size and how much clonotypes are shared between individuals, the study performed deep sequencing of blood TCR repertoires from roughly five healthy adults. Per donor, three plates each were used for CD4 naive and CD4 memory, two for CD8 naive, and one for CD8 memory. Per donor, leukapheresis produced somewhere between about 0.9 and 9.5 billion PBMCs.

Study-wide conclusions, independent of this receptor: Sharing across a few donors was observed for roughly 5% of naive CD4, about 4% of naive CD8, over 2% of memory CD4, and around 0.44% of memory CD8 clonotypes. Naive subsets generally had larger estimated clonotype richness than memory subsets did. Sampling was restricted to blood, and TCR repertoires in tissues likely differ from the TCR repertoires found in blood. Pairwise subsampling led to the expectation that sequencing depth would affect the degree of clonotype sharing among donors. Higher generation probabilities were observed for clonotypes shared by all four sorted-subset donors than for non-shared clonotypes. Even with the large sequencing depth, rarefaction of the sorted-subset datasets indicated that sequencing was incomplete. Because the study included only a small number of donors, the genetic and exposure-history diversity represented was limited.

TCR CDR3 regions were amplified from genomic DNA by multiplex PCR using the deep immunoSEQ assay. For each cell subset, the extracted genomic DNA was distributed evenly across all wells of several immunoSEQ 96-well plates, and each plate served as one replicate. For sorted subsets, 200 to 250 ng of genomic DNA, equivalent to around 30,000 T cell genomes, went into each replicate PCR. The purified libraries were quantified using a Qubit 3.0 fluorometer, sized with a Bioanalyzer 2100, and then quantified again using the KAPA Library Quantification kit. Every immunoSEQ 96-well plate was sequenced on a dedicated single-read 150-cycle Illumina NextSeq 550 flow cell. Turning to the authors' computational methods: Because the immunoSEQ output held only junctional sequences and lacked quality scores, the filtering could not match the filtering applied to full-length reads. To assign V/J genes and CDR3, sequences were annotated using PyIR, a Python wrapper for IgBLAST v1.9, with IMGT germline references. Reads were removed for weak V/J assignments (E-value above 1e-6), missing CDR3, stop codons, out-of-frame junctions, or ambiguous translated residues. V3J clonotypes were defined by identical inferred V gene, J gene, and CDR3 amino acid sequence. Percentage overlap between repertoires was calculated by dividing the number of shared unique clonotypes by the size of the smaller repertoire. Richness of each repertoire was evaluated using RTK rarefaction, the Chao1 estimator, and Recon v2.1 estimates of unobserved clonotypes. OLGA was used to compute generation probabilities for all TCRbeta clonotypes that the gDNA method yielded from a few donors. Imported from immuneACCESS, the table was reduced by TCRdb to in-frame sequences with V and J called. These copies leave out some clones; in studies compared against another copy, an unresolved V gene accounts for under half, and the cause of the remainder is not known. V, J and clone size derive from that table, while D and trimming were established from the DNA sequence. Here the sample has more than 900,000 clones; 70% to 80% occur a single time. The ten largest clones add up to more than 0.55% of the sample.

The germline V gene provides CDR1 SGHDT and CDR2 YYEEEE. V is cut back by 3 bases and J by 0 bases, with 6 bases in the junction unmatched. Including the terminal cysteine and phenylalanine, the CDR3 comprises 15 residues. Only the CDR3 portion is preserved as DNA: 45 bases, with reading frame beginning at the first base. The rearrangement joined TRBV5-6 to TRBJ2-7, and TRBD1 aligns with 7 junction nucleotides. Sequencing was done on a sample of memory CD4+ T cells from PBMCs. What this sample's cell subset or site label stands for: CD45RA-negative fraction. The TCR was taken from a man aged 18 to 29 in good health. Some clones in this sample may be carry-over from other donors' samples. The CDR3 in this case is CASSSQDRFSYEQYF. Here is the DNA: TGTGCCAGCAGCTCGCAGGACAGGTTCTCCTACGAGCAGTACTTC. The entire variable domain, with the stretches around the CDR3 drawn from the reference TRBV5-6 and TRBJ2-7 proteins, is DAGVTQSPTHLIKTRGQQVTLRCSPKSGHDTVSWYQQALGQGPQFIFQYYEEEERQRGNFPDRFSGHQFPNYSSELNVNALLLGDSALYLCASSSQDRFSYEQYFGPGTRLTVT.